The source of this TCR beta chain is a study of chemoradiotherapy in HPV16-positive cancers. Overall study context: A couple of HPV16-positive patients' cells yielded candidate HPV-specific clones and common motifs.

TCRdb's copy holds only in-frame clones and misses some; the assay was immunoSEQ multiplex PCR. This table holds some 9,300 clones, roughly 82% found once. Regarding the study as a whole: HPV-specific T cells were functionally defined from only a couple of HPV16-positive patients. Non-HPV-specific T cells did not expand in tumors during treatment, whereas candidate HPV-specific clones and E7-related motifs did.

Trimming removed 2 bases from V and 5 bases from J, with 9 bases in between. Germline V gives CDR1 SNHLY, CDR2 FYNNEI. This CDR3 is 13 amino acids long. In its sample, this clone was seen once. Its antigen is undetermined. Repeated repertoire sampling spanned the course of chemoradiotherapy. The chain uses TRBV2 and TRBJ1-2; D is ambiguous. The specimen was blood, collected from a patient who underwent chemoradiotherapy. The clonotype was recovered from a human donor with HPV-associated anogenital cancer. This CDR3 is CASSELGAYGYTF. In DNA, the CDR3 is TGTGCCAGCAGTGAACTGGGCGCGTATGGCTACACCTTC.